These 16 T cell receptor beta chains were all obtained from the same sample, sequenced in a study of read filtering for tumor transcriptome and immune sequencing. This library used 300 to 450 ng RNA and molecular barcoded adaptors spanning alpha/delta and beta/gamma chains. MiXCR was run by TCRdb on the reads, yielding one entry per CDR3 protein. The profile covers roughly 61,000 distinct CDR3 sequences, with 10% to 15% appearing a single time and about a sixth taken by the ten largest. The sequencing input was a population of CD138-negative cells sorted from bone marrow. Receptors originate from a donor aged 40 or over with multiple myeloma.

Ten or more counts support this clonotype. This chain connects TRBV9 to TRBJ2-2; D ambiguous. The CDR3 has 16 residues. The ends were cut back, 0 bases at V and 2 bases at J, with 11 bases in the middle. Germline V gene sequence: CDR1 SGDLS, CDR2 YYNGEE. Here the CDR3 DNA reads TGTGCCAGCAGCGTAGTGGGGATCGGAAACACCGGGGAGCTGTTTTTT. Translating it yields CASSVVGIGNTGELFF. The full variable domain, with the rest looked up from reference TRBV9 and TRBJ2-2, is DSGVTQTPKHLITATGQRVTLRCSPRSGDLSVYWYQQSLDQGLQFLIQYYNGEERAKGNILERFSAQQFPDLHSELNLSSLELGDSALYFCASSVVGIGNTGELFFGEGSRLTVL.

This clonotype was seen ten or more times. The V and J genes are TRBV19 and TRBJ2-7, with D unresolved. CDR1 and CDR2 from the germline V gene are LNHDA and SQIVND (reference sequence). V was clipped by 2 bases and J by 7 bases, with 15 bases between them. The CDR3 extends over 14 amino acids. CDR3 amino acids: CASSIPRLVGEQYF. The CDR3 nucleotides are TGTGCCAGTAGTATACCTCGGCTAGTCGGAGAGCAGTACTTC.

Concerning this clonotype itself: With a much larger clone just one base away, this may be a read error. This chain links TRBV2 with TRBJ2-3; no clear D gene. This CDR3 comprises 16 residues. Germline CDR1 is SNHLY and CDR2 is FYNNEI. The CDR3 DNA reads as TGTGCCAGCAGTGGCCGGACGAAGCTAGGCACAGTTACGCAGTATTTT. This gives the protein CASSGRTKLGTVTQYF.

V gene TRBV10-2 combines with J gene TRBJ2-5; 13 bases match TRBD2. CDR3 size: 16 residues. CDR1 and CDR2 from the germline V gene are WSHSY and SAAADI. J was trimmed by 5 bases and V by 6 bases; bases with no gene match: 9. The CDR3 nucleotides read TGCGCCAGCAGACCTTTACTAGCGGGGGGGGAGGAGACCCAGTACTTC. Amino acid sequence: CASRPLLAGGEETQYF.

This clonotype was recorded at least ten times. The chain is built from TRBV29-1 and TRBJ2-7; TRBD1 is a possible D gene (6 bases). The V gene's germline CDR1 is SQVTM and CDR2 ANQGSEA. CDR3 size: 12 residues. V was shortened by 7 bases and J by 4 bases, with 14 bases between the two germline ends. Written as DNA, the CDR3 is TGCAGCGCACAGGGTCTGGAGTACGAGCAGTACTTC. Protein: CSAQGLEYEQYF.

This clonotype was recorded many times. V usage is TRBV20-1 and J usage is TRBJ1-1, with D possibly matching TRBD1 (6 bases). This CDR3 has 15 amino acids. Germline CDR1 and CDR2: DFQATT and SNEGSKA (reference sequence). Between the trimmed V and J ends, which lost 0 bases and 4 bases, there was a span of 15 bases. The CDR3 region is CSARDPGEGVTEAFF. The CDR3, as DNA: TGCAGTGCTAGAGATCCGGGGGAGGGGGTCACTGAAGCTTTCTTT.

This clonotype came up many times. A much larger clone is a single base away; this may be a read error. The chain recombines TRBV5-1 with TRBJ2-1, with D unresolved. The CDR3 consists of 15 residues. Germline CDR1 and CDR2: SGHRS and YFSETQ. The CDR3 spells CASSARARQNNGQFF. The CDR3 nucleotides read TGCGCCAGCAGCGCCCGGGCCCGTCAAAACAATGGGCAGTTCTTC.

The chain combines TRBV28 with TRBJ2-7; 9 bases agree with TRBD2. Losses at the gene ends were 6 bases for V and 4 bases for J; bases not matched to a gene: 22. The CDR3 runs to 19 residues. The V gene's germline CDR1 is MDHEN and CDR2 SYDVKM. For the CDR3, the DNA is TGTGCCAGCAGCGGCGGGACCCAAGTTGCGGGGGGGCCAGGTTACGAGCAGTACTTC. Its translation: CASSGGTQVAGGPGYEQYF.

This clonotype was seen at least ten times. This chain connects TRBV20-1 to TRBJ2-3, with D maybe TRBD1 (5 bases). The CDR3 loop spans 13 amino acids. V was trimmed by 3 bases and J by 0 bases, leaving 7 bases between them. Germline values: CDR1 DFQATT, CDR2 SNEGSKA (reference sequence). The CDR3 DNA reads TGCAGTGCTAGTCCAGGGAGCACAGATACGCAGTATTTT. Translated, it gives CSASPGSTDTQYF.

This clonotype was counted between two and nine times. This rearrangement joins TRBV2 to TRBJ2-3, with D unclear. This CDR3 contains 14 residues. Per the germline V gene, CDR1 is SNHLY and CDR2 is FYNNEI. V was cut by 0 bases and J by 5 bases, with 9 bases left in between. Here the CDR3 reads CASSEAAPIDTQYF. The CDR3 nucleotides are TGTGCCAGCAGTGAAGCGGCTCCTATAGATACGCAGTATTTT.

This clonotype was detected many times. J is TRBJ1-4 and V is TRBV20-1, with 8 nucleotides matching TRBD1. Germline V gene lookup returns CDR1 DFQATT and CDR2 SNEGSKA (reference sequence). This CDR3 is 13 amino acids long. V was pared by 4 bases and J by 8 bases, with 6 bases of the junction left unmatched. CDR3 coding DNA: TGCAGTGCTATTGACAGGGGAGGAGAAAAACTGTTTTTT. It is translated as CSAIDRGGEKLFF.

This clonotype has at least ten counts. This chain links TRBV29-1 with TRBJ2-7, with 11 positions matching TRBD1. In germline, CDR1 is SQVTM, CDR2 ANQGSEA. V lost 7 bases and J lost 1; bases outside the gene matches: 6. The CDR3 runs 14 residues. The CDR3 is CSGTRDRGSYEQYF. In DNA form, the CDR3 reads TGCAGCGGCACCCGGGACAGGGGGTCCTACGAGCAGTACTTC.

The table lists this clonotype with many counts. The chain uses TRBV4-2 and TRBJ1-2, with 8 bases that match TRBD1. CDR1 is LGHNA and CDR2 is YNFKEQ in the germline V gene. V trimming: 1 base; J trimming: 4 bases; junction bases outside the gene matches: 5. This CDR3 contains 15 residues. The CDR3 protein is CASSQGLGQGYGYTF. CDR3 DNA sequence: TGTGCCAGCAGCCAAGGGTTAGGACAGGGCTATGGCTACACCTTC.

This clonotype has ten or more counts. V gene TRBV11-3 combines with J gene TRBJ2-3; 10 bases map to TRBD1. V lost 4 bases and J lost 5; bases outside the gene matches: 3. Germline CDR1 reads SGHNT; CDR2 reads YENEEA. The CDR3 runs 14 residues. The CDR3: CASSWDRGKDTQYF. The CDR3 DNA reads as TGTGCCAGCAGCTGGGACAGGGGAAAAGATACGCAGTATTTT. Full variable domain (rest looked up from reference TRBV11-3 and TRBJ2-3): EAGVVQSPRYKIIEKKQPVAFWCNPISGHNTLYWYLQNLGQGPELLIRYENEEAVDDSQLPKDRFSAERLKGVDSTLKIQPAELGDSAVYLCASSWDRGKDTQYFGPGTRLTVL.

This clonotype occurred many times. The genes are TRBV11-1 and TRBJ1-1; D is unclear. The V gene's germline CDR1 is SGHAT and CDR2 FQDESV (reference sequence). Between the trimmed V and J ends, which lost 4 bases and 3 bases, there was a span of 12 bases. The CDR3 contains 14 residues. The chain's CDR3 is CASSSGGEDTEAFF. As DNA, the CDR3 is TGTGCCAGCAGCTCGGGCGGAGAAGACACTGAAGCTTTCTTT.

This clonotype was seen at least ten times. The chain carries TRBV5-1 and TRBJ2-7, with D perhaps matching TRBD2 (7 bases). Germline V gene sequence: CDR1 SGHRS, CDR2 YFSETQ. Trimming left V 7 bases short and J 6 bases short, with 20 bases between. The CDR3 runs 14 residues. The CDR3 DNA is TGCGCCAGCGGAAGGGGGGGTTTATCGGGCGAGCAGTACTTC. Protein: CASGRGGLSGEQYF. The whole variable domain, remainder taken from reference TRBV5-1 and TRBJ2-7, is KAGVTQTPRYLIKTRGQQVTLSCSPISGHRSVSWYQQTPGQGLQFLFEYFSETQRNKGNFPGRFSGRQFSNSRSEMNVSTLELGDSALYLCASGRGGLSGEQYFGPGTRLTVT.